These T cell receptor beta chains were read from a single sample in a study of blood T cell repertoires in COVID-19. The method was immunoSEQ multiplex PCR; TCRdb's version includes in-frame clones alone and lacks a portion of them. This table has some 220,000 clones, approximately 92% appearing once. Material for sequencing was PBMCs or T cells enriched from blood (not recorded which). Receptors were obtained from a young woman in a cohort exposed to, infected with or recovered from COVID-19 (not recorded which). CDR3s include the opening cysteine and the closing phenylalanine or tryptophan. Each record gives: J gene, clone size, V gene, CDR3 protein. Some rows have no size entry. The others give once, few or many, or a class for an expanded clone.

J: TRBJ1-4; size: NA; V: TRBV24-1; CDR3: CATSHGGTPTNEKLFF
J: TRBJ2-3; size: NA; V: TRBV7-9; CDR3: CASSSRVDTDTQYF
J: TRBJ1-4; size: NA; V: TRBV7-6; CDR3: CASSPNRFATNEKLFF
J: TRBJ1-3; size: NA; V: TRBV5-5; CDR3: CASSLTRGIAGNTIYF
J: TRBJ2-2; size: NA; V: TRBV7-3; CDR3: CASSLNQITGELFF
J: TRBJ1-3; size: NA; V: TRBV18; CDR3: CASSPSGATISGNTIYF
J: TRBJ1-3; size: NA; V: TRBV4-2; CDR3: CASSQDRGASGNTIYF
J: TRBJ1-5; size: few; V: TRBV6-2/TRBV6-3; CDR3: CASSPTSDRGFWQPQHF
J: TRBJ2-1; size: NA; V: TRBV19; CDR3: CASSMGLAASDEQFF
J: TRBJ2-3; size: once; V: TRBV28; CDR3: CASRIQGITDTQYF
J: TRBJ1-6; size: NA; V: TRBV4-2; CDR3: CASSQEGANYNSPLHF
J: TRBJ1-5; size: NA; V: TRBV11-2; CDR3: CASSPSRGQPQHF
J: TRBJ1-1; size: once; V: TRBV2; CDR3: CASSEGVRGIGEAFF
J: TRBJ1-5; size: once; V: TRBV15; CDR3: CATSRIRGSGFNQPQHF
J: TRBJ1-3; size: NA; V: TRBV7-9; CDR3: CASSRGTASFSGNTIYF
J: TRBJ2-4; size: few; V: TRBV3-1/TRBV3-2; CDR3: CASSPGRDSEVF
J: TRBJ1-2; size: NA; V: TRBV19; CDR3: CASSIVAGGYGYTF
J: TRBJ1-1; size: NA; V: TRBV6-5; CDR3: CASRGERDRNTEAFF
J: TRBJ2-2; size: NA; V: TRBV11-1; CDR3: CASSSPQAEHTGELFF
J: TRBJ2-2; size: NA; V: TRBV2; CDR3: CASTEGLAGTGELFF
J: TRBJ1-5; size: once; V: TRBV7-9; CDR3: CASSSGEGHQPQHF
J: TRBJ1-6; size: NA; V: TRBV3-1/TRBV3-2; CDR3: CASSQGPQANSPLHF
J: TRBJ1-1; size: NA; V: TRBV12-3/TRBV12-4; CDR3: CASRVVGASEAFF
J: TRBJ2-7; size: few; V: TRBV3-1/TRBV3-2; CDR3: CASSQEGAAYEQYF
J: TRBJ1-2; size: NA; V: TRBV6-6; CDR3: CASSGQGPYGYTF
J: TRBJ2-1; size: once; V: TRBV5-1; CDR3: CASSLEGTSGDNEQFF
J: TRBJ2-3; size: once; V: TRBV14; CDR3: CASSQEDWNWGTDTQYF
J: TRBJ2-1; size: NA; V: TRBV5-1; CDR3: CASSLGPSGGADNEQFF
J: TRBJ2-2; size: NA; V: TRBV28; CDR3: CASSLKQGGTGELFF
J: TRBJ1-1; size: few; V: TRBV2; CDR3: CASSESDSFEAFF
J: TRBJ1-2; size: NA; V: TRBV7-3; CDR3: CASSPWGRAGGYTF
J: TRBJ1-5; size: NA; V: TRBV5-1; CDR3: CASSLEGVANQPQHF
J: TRBJ1-1; size: NA; V: TRBV27; CDR3: CASSTQGRNTEAFF
J: TRBJ2-5; size: once; V: TRBV7-9; CDR3: CASSLYDRQQETQYF
J: TRBJ1-1; size: NA; V: TRBV28; CDR3: CASSGQLLAFF
J: TRBJ1-1; size: NA; V: TRBV7-3; CDR3: CASSPGRENTEAFF
J: TRBJ1-2; size: NA; V: TRBV4-2; CDR3: CASSPHMGTGVEGYTF
J: TRBJ2-7; size: NA; V: TRBV5-1; CDR3: CASSLYLSSYEQYF
J: TRBJ2-1; size: once; V: TRBV7-8; CDR3: CASSSWGGDNEQFF
J: TRBJ2-5; size: NA; V: TRBV7-3; CDR3: CASSRSPRETQYF
J: TRBJ2-2; size: few; V: TRBV3-1/TRBV3-2; CDR3: CASSQVYLRDRGINTGELFF
J: TRBJ1-2; size: few; V: TRBV7-2; CDR3: CASSFSSQGTNYGYTF
J: TRBJ2-7; size: NA; V: TRBV18; CDR3: CASSPIGQSYEQYF
J: TRBJ1-5; size: NA; V: TRBV7-6; CDR3: CASSLGPPGGGQPQHF
J: TRBJ1-2; size: once; V: TRBV5-6; CDR3: CASSPRGTGYTF
J: TRBJ1-1; size: NA; V: TRBV7-8; CDR3: CASSLAETRDTEAFF
J: TRBJ1-3; size: NA; V: TRBV19; CDR3: CASHNIDRVNTIYF
J: TRBJ2-1; size: NA; V: TRBV14; CDR3: CASSQVPAKGLFRGNEQFF